This T cell receptor beta chain was retrieved from a study of response to subunit inactivated influenza vaccine. Study-wide findings and caveats: A suggestion made by the authors is that each seasonal influenza vaccination recruits few new T cells.

This clonotype was counted between two and nine times. Its matching antigen is unknown. MiXCR, applied by TCRdb to the RT-PCR reads, yields one record per CDR3 protein. The table lists approximately 700,000 distinct CDR3 sequences, about 15% of them singletons. This CDR3 is built from 13 residues. CDR1 GTSNPN and CDR2 SVGIG come from the germline V gene (reference sequence). With 4 bases clipped from V and 0 bases from J, the junction kept 1 base outside the gene matches. The material was PBMCs from blood, obtained about 13 days after vaccination. This receptor was identified in a man aged 45-60 years who received an inactivated influenza vaccine. V gene TRBV30 combines with J gene TRBJ2-3; 7 bases line up with TRBD2. The DNA of the CDR3 is TGTGCCTGGAATAGCGGGAGCACAGATACGCAGTATTTT. This codes for CAWNSGSTDTQYF.